Below, 4 T cell receptor beta chains from the same sample are listed, as sequenced in a study of T cells expressing NK-cell markers. One entry per CDR3 protein, without DNA, is what TCRdb gives after re-calling the 5' RACE reads. The table counts about 370,000 distinct CDR3 sequences; around a tenth lies in the top ten. Input material: blood T cells: a sorted CD56 or NKG2C T cell subset, CD4+ or CD8+ T cells, or bulk PBMC T cells (not recorded which). The receptors here all came from a woman between 45 and 60 years old in good health.

The J gene is TRBJ1-2, the V gene TRBV6-1. Germline V gives CDR1 MNHNS, CDR2 SASEGT. The CDR3 is 14 residues long. The CDR3 loop reads CASSDLGLRRGYTF.

This sequence joins TRBV5-1 and TRBJ2-5; TCRdb's D call of TRBD1 is untestable without DNA. The CDR3 sequence is 15 residues long. From germline, CDR1 is SGHRS and CDR2 YFSETQ. This CDR3 reads CASSSDRGGGETQYF.

This chain uses TRBV2 with TRBJ2-5; TCRdb lists TRBD1, though no DNA is available to test this call. CDR3 length: 15 residues. Germline assignment: CDR1 SNHLY and CDR2 FYNNEI. CDR3 residues: CASSEIPDRKETQYF.

The chain is built from TRBV20-1 and TRBJ2-1; TCRdb's D gene call, TRBD1, goes unchecked for lack of DNA. This CDR3 spans 15 amino acids. Germline lookup yields CDR1 DFQATT and CDR2 SNEGSKA (reference sequence). The CDR3 is CSARGPGHNYNEQFF.